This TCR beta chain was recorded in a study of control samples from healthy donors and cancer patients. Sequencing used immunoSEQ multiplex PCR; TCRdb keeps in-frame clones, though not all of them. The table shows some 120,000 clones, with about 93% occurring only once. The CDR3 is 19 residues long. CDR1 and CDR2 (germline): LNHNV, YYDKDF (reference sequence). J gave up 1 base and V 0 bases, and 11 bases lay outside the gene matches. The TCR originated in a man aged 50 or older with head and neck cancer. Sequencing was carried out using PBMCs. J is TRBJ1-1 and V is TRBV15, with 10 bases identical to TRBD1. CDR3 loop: CATSRDGRTGGTSNTEAFF. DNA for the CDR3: TGTGCCACCAGCAGAGATGGTCGGACAGGGGGTACTTCGAACACTGAAGCTTTCTTT.